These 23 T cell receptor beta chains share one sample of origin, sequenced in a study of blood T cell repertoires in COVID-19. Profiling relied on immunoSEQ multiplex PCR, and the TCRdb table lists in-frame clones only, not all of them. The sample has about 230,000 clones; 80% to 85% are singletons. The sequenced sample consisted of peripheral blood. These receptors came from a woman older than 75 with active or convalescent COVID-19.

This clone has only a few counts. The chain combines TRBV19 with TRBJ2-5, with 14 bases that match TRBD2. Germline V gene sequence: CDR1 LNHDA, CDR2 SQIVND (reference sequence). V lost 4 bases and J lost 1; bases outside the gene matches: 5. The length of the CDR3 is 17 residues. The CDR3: CASSKGLAGGLQETQYF. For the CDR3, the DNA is TGTGCCAGTAGTAAAGGACTAGCGGGGGGACTCCAAGAGACCCAGTACTTC.

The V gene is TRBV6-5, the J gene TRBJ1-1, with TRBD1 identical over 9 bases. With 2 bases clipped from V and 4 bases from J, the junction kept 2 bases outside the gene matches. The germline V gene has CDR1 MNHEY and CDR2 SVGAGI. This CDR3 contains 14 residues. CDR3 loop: CASSYGQGSTEAFF. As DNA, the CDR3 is TGTGCCAGCAGTTACGGACAGGGGAGCACTGAAGCTTTCTTT.

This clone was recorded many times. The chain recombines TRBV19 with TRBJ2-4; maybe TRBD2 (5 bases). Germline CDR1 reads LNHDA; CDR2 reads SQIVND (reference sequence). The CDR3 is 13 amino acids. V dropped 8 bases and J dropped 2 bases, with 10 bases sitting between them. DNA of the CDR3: TGTGCCAGTCACGGGGTCCCCAAAAACATTCAGTACTTC. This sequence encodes CASHGVPKNIQYF.

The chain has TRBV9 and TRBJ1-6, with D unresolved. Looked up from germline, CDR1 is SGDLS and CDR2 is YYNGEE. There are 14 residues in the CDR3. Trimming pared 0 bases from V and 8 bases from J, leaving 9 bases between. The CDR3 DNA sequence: TGTGCCAGCAGCGTAGACCGCCGGTATTCACCCCTCCACTTT. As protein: CASSVDRRYSPLHF.

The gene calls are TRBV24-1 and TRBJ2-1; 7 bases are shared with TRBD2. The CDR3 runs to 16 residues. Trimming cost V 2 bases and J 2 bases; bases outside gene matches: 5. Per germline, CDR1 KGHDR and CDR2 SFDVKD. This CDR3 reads CATSDSGGGTYNEQFF. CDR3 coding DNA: TGTGCCACCAGTGATTCGGGGGGAGGAACCTACAATGAGCAGTTCTTC.

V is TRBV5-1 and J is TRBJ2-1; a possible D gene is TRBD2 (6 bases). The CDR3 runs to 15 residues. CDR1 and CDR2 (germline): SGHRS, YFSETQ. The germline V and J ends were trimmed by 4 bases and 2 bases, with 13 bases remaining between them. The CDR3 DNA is TGCGCCAGCAGCCCGGGGGTAGGTGCCTACAATGAGCAGTTCTTC. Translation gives CASSPGVGAYNEQFF. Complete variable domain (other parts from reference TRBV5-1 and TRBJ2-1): KAGVTQTPRYLIKTRGQQVTLSCSPISGHRSVSWYQQTPGQGLQFLFEYFSETQRNKGNFPGRFSGRQFSNSRSEMNVSTLELGDSALYLCASSPGVGAYNEQFFGPGTRLTVL.

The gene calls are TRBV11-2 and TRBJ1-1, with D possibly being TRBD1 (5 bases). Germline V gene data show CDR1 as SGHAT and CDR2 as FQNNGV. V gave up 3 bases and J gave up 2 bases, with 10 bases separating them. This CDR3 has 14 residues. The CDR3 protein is CASSFSQVNTEAFF. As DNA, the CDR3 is TGTGCCAGCAGCTTTTCACAGGTAAACACTGAAGCTTTCTTT.

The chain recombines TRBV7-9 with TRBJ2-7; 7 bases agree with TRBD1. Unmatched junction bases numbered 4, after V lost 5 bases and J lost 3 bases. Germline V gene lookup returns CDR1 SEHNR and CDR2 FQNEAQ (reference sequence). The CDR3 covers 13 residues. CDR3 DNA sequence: TGTGCCAGCAGCGCAGACAGGGTCTACGAGCAGTACTTC. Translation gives CASSADRVYEQYF.

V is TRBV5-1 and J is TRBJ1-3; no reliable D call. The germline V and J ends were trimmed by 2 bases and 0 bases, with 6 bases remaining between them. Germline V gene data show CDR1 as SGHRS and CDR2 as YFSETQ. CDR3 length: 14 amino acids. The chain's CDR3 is CASSFDFSGNTIYF. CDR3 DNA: TGCGCCAGCAGCTTCGACTTCTCTGGAAACACCATATATTTT.

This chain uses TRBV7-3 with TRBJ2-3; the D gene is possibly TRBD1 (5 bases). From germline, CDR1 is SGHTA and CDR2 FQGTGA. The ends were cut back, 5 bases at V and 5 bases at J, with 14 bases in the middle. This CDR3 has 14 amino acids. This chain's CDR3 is CASSATGIRDTQYF. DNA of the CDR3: TGTGCCAGCAGCGCCACAGGAATCAGAGATACGCAGTATTTT. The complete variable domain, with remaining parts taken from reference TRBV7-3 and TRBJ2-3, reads GAGVSQTPSNKVTEKGKYVELRCDPISGHTALYWYRQSLGQGPEFLIYFQGTGAADDSGLPNDRFFAVRPEGSVSTLKIQRTERGDSAVYLCASSATGIRDTQYFGPGTRLTVL.

The CDR3 bases are TGTGCCAGCAGTTTATCAGGGGGCAATGAGCAGTTCTTC. It encodes CASSLSGGNEQFF. This chain joins TRBV12-3 or TRBV12-4 and TRBJ2-1; the match to TRBD1 covers 7 bases. This CDR3 has 13 amino acids. V dropped 2 bases and J dropped 6; count of bases not matched to a gene: 1.

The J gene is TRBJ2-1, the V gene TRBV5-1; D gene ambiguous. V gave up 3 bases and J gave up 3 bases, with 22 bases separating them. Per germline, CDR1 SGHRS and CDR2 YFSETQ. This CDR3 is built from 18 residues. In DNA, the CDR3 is TGCGCCAGCAGCTCCTCGTCCAGCTTGGCGGTATACTACAATGAGCAGTTCTTC. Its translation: CASSSSSSLAVYYNEQFF.

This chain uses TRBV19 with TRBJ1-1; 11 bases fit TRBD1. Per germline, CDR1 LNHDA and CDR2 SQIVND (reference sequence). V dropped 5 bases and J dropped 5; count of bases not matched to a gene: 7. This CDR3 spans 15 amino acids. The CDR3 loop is CASSGRDRGYTEAFF. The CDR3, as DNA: TGTGCCAGTAGTGGCAGGGACAGGGGGTATACTGAAGCTTTCTTT.

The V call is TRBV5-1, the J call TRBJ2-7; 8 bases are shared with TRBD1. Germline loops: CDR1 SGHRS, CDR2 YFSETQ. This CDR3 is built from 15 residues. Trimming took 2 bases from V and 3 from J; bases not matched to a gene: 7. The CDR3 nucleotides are TGCGCCAGCAGCTTATTGGGACAGGATCACTACGAGCAGTACTTC. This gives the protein CASSLLGQDHYEQYF.

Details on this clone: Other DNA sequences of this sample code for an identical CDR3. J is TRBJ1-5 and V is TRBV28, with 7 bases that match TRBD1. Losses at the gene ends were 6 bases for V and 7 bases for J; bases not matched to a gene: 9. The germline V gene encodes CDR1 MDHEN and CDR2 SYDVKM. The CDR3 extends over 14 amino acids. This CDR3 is CASSQTGVGQPQHF. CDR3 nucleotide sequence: TGTGCCAGCAGCCAAACAGGGGTCGGCCAGCCCCAGCATTTT.

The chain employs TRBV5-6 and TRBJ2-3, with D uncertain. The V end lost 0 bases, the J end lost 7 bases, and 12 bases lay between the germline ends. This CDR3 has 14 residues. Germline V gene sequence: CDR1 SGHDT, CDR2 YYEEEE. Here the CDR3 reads CASSLGSLEHTQYF. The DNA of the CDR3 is TGTGCCAGCAGCTTGGGGTCTCTAGAGCATACGCAGTATTTT.

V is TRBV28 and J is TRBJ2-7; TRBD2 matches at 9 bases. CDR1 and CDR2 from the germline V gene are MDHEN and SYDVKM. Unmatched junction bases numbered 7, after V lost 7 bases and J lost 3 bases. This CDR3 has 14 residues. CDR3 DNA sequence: TGTGCCAGCATCCCAGCGGGGGGCCACTACGAGCAGTACTTC. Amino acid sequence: CASIPAGGHYEQYF.

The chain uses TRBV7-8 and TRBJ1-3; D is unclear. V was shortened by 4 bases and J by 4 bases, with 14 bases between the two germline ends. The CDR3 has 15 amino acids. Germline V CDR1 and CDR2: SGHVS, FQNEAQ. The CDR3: CASSSLSSSGNTIYF. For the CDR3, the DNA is TGTGCCAGCAGCTCACTCTCTTCGTCGGGAAACACCATATATTTT.

CDR3 sequence: CASSRPRQGGAYEQYF. In DNA form, the CDR3 reads TGCGCCAGCAGCCGTCCCCGGCAGGGAGGGGCCTACGAGCAGTACTTC. The chain employs TRBV4-1 and TRBJ2-7, with 7 nucleotides matching TRBD2. The CDR3 is 16 amino acids. Looked up from germline, CDR1 is MGHRA and CDR2 is YSYEKL. The trim removed 4 bases at V and 2 bases at J, leaving 11 bases unmatched.

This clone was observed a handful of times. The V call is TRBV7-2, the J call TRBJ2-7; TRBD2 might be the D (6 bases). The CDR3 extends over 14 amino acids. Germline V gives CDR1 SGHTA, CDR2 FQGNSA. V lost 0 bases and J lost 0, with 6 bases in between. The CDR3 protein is CASSLAGGSYEQYF. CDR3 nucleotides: TGTGCCAGCAGCTTAGCGGGGGGCTCCTACGAGCAGTACTTC. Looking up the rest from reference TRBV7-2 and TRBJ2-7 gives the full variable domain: GAGVSQSPSNKVTEKGKDVELRCDPISGHTALYWYRQSLGQGLEFLIYFQGNSAPDKSGLPSDRFSAERTGGSVSTLTIQRTQQEDSAVYLCASSLAGGSYEQYFGPGTRLTVT.

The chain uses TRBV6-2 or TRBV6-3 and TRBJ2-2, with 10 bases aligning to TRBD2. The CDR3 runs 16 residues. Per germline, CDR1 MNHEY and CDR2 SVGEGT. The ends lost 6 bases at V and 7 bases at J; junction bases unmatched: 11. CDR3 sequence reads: CASSPRMVAGGGELFF. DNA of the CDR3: TGTGCCAGCAGCCCCAGGATGGTAGCGGGGGGCGGGGAGCTGTTTTTT.

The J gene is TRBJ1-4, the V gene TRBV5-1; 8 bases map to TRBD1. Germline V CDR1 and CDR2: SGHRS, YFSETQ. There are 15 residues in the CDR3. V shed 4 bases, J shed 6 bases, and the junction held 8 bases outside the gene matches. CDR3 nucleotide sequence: TGCGCCAGCAGCCTAGAGACAGGGGTGGATGAAAAACTGTTTTTT. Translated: CASSLETGVDEKLFF. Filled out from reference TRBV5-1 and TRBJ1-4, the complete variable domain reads KAGVTQTPRYLIKTRGQQVTLSCSPISGHRSVSWYQQTPGQGLQFLFEYFSETQRNKGNFPGRFSGRQFSNSRSEMNVSTLELGDSALYLCASSLETGVDEKLFFGSGTQLSVL.

CDR3 sequence (DNA): TGCGCCAGCAGCTTGGGACAGGGGCCTGAAGCTTTCTTT. Translated, it gives CASSLGQGPEAFF. J is TRBJ1-1 and V is TRBV5-1; TRBD1 aligns across 8 bases. This CDR3 contains 13 residues. V dropped 0 bases and J dropped 6; count of bases not matched to a gene: 1. Germline assignment: CDR1 SGHRS and CDR2 YFSETQ.